The 11 T cell receptor beta chains below come from one sample, sequenced in a study of blood T cell repertoires in COVID-19. The data were produced by immunoSEQ multiplex PCR, yet TCRdb's version contains in-frame clones alone and is incomplete. This table has approximately 210,000 clones, roughly four fifths appearing once. The sample taken for sequencing was peripheral blood. These receptors originate from a woman aged 80 or older with COVID-19, enrolled during active disease.

The gene calls are TRBV5-1 and TRBJ2-5; 7 bases line up with TRBD1. Trimming at V came to 4 bases and at J to 2 bases, leaving 5 bases not matched to a gene. There are 14 residues in the CDR3. The germline CDR1 and CDR2 sequences are SGHRS and YFSETQ. The CDR3 reads CASSRPGQQETQYF. CDR3 nucleotides: TGCGCCAGCAGCCGTCCGGGACAGCAAGAGACCCAGTACTTC.

The chain couples TRBV10-3 to TRBJ2-7, with TRBD1 matching 11 bases. The CDR3 runs 13 residues. Germline loops: CDR1 ENHRY, CDR2 SYGVKD. Trimming cost V 6 bases and J 4 bases; bases outside gene matches: 2. Here the CDR3 reads CAIRGQGGYEQYF. CDR3 nucleotides: TGTGCCATCAGGGGACAGGGGGGTTACGAGCAGTACTTC.

The chain is built from TRBV25-1 and TRBJ1-1; 7 bases are a match to TRBD1. The CDR3 sequence is 13 residues long. Germline lookup yields CDR1 MGHDK and CDR2 SYGVNS. Losses at the gene ends were 3 bases for V and 10 bases for J; bases not matched to a gene: 8. CDR3 loop: CASSDQGRDRAFF. CDR3 in DNA: TGTGCCAGCAGTGATCAGGGCCGGGACAGAGCTTTCTTT.

The V and J genes are TRBV5-1 and TRBJ1-4; D unresolved. Germline CDR1 SGHRS, CDR2 YFSETQ. The CDR3 totals 16 residues. V shed 0 bases and J shed 0 bases, with 9 bases lying between them. CDR3 loop: CASSLGPQATNEKLFF. Here the CDR3 DNA reads TGCGCCAGCAGCTTGGGGCCTCAAGCAACTAATGAAAAACTGTTTTTT.

The V gene is TRBV28, the J gene TRBJ2-7; D may be TRBD1 (6 bases). Germline CDR1 is MDHEN and CDR2 is SYDVKM. V was pared by 4 bases and J by 6 bases, with 10 bases between. CDR3 length equals 12 residues. The CDR3 DNA sequence: TGTGCCAGCAGTTCCCAGGGGCTCGAGCAGTACTTC. This gives the protein CASSSQGLEQYF. Using reference TRBV28 and TRBJ2-7 for the parts outside the CDR3, the full variable domain is DVKVTQSSRYLVKRTGEKVFLECVQDMDHENMFWYRQDPGLGLRLIYFSYDVKMKEKGDIPEGYSVSREKKERFSLILESASTNQTSMYLCASSSQGLEQYFGPGTRLTVT.

The chain recombines TRBV5-1 with TRBJ2-7, with a weak D call TRBD2 (7 bases). CDR3 length: 17 amino acids. Between the trimmed V and J ends, which lost 2 bases and 1 base, there was a span of 19 bases. The germline V gene encodes CDR1 SGHRS and CDR2 YFSETQ. CDR3 loop: CASSFNFGGRISYEQYF. For the CDR3, the DNA is TGCGCCAGCAGCTTTAATTTCGGGGGGCGCATTTCCTACGAGCAGTACTTC.

CDR3 sequence reads: CASSPRTGGRETQYF. CDR3 nucleotides: TGTGCCAGCAGTCCGAGGACAGGGGGAAGAGAGACCCAGTACTTC. This chain links TRBV6-2 or TRBV6-3 with TRBJ2-5; TRBD1 aligns across 10 bases. This CDR3 contains 15 residues. Germline lookup yields CDR1 MNHEY and CDR2 SVGEGT. The junction had 7 bases not matched to a gene; V was cut back by 5 bases and J by 4 bases.

This chain joins TRBV5-1 and TRBJ2-2; 7 bases fit TRBD2. V shed 1 base and J 1 base; nucleotides not matched to a gene: 4. The CDR3 is made up of 16 amino acids. The germline V gene has CDR1 SGHRS and CDR2 YFSETQ. CDR3 in amino acids: CASSLLLAENTGELFF. The CDR3 DNA sequence: TGCGCCAGCAGCTTGCTCCTAGCGGAGAACACCGGGGAGCTGTTTTTT.

The chain has TRBV12-3 or TRBV12-4 and TRBJ1-5, with no clear D. This CDR3 is 13 amino acids long. V shed 8 bases and J shed 5 bases, with 13 bases lying between them. The DNA of the CDR3 is TGTGCCAGCCGATTACGGGAAGATCAGCCCCAGCATTTT. Protein: CASRLREDQPQHF.

The chain is built from TRBV5-1 and TRBJ1-1; D gene uncertain. This CDR3 region has 11 residues. The germline V gene encodes CDR1 SGHRS and CDR2 YFSETQ. V shed 6 bases and J shed 9 bases, with 12 bases lying between them. CDR3 protein: CASKEEPKAFF. CDR3 nucleotides: TGCGCCAGCAAGGAGGAACCGAAAGCTTTCTTT.

The chain is built from TRBV7-6 and TRBJ2-3, with D possibly TRBD2 on 6 matching bases. Germline assignment: CDR1 SGHVS and CDR2 FNYEAQ. This CDR3 has 15 amino acids. Trimming cost V 5 bases and J 2 bases, with 14 bases left between them. CDR3: CASSLGGANTDTQYF. DNA of the CDR3: TGTGCCAGCAGCCTCGGAGGGGCCAACACAGATACGCAGTATTTT.